Sequencing of this TCR beta chain was carried out in a study of PD-1 blockade in classical Hodgkin lymphoma. This clone was found a few times. There was relapse after autologous stem cell transplantation in every patient, and there was variation in brentuximab vedotin exposure. The germline V gene has CDR1 SGHRS and CDR2 YFSETQ. The CDR3 has 13 residues. Trimming stripped 3 bases from V and 4 bases from J, with 8 bases between. Repertoires were generated with immunoSEQ multiplex PCR, while TCRdb's copy carries only in-frame clones and drops some. The repertoire holds around 66,000 clones, with 70% to 80% as singletons.

The sequencing here drew on peripheral blood mononuclear cells (PBMCs), taken before the second cycle of nivolumab. This chain joins TRBV5-1 and TRBJ1-5; the D gene is possibly TRBD1 (5 bases). The receptor's source is a human donor with classical Hodgkin lymphoma. The DNA of the CDR3 is TGCGCCAGCAGCTGGGACGGAAATCAGCCCCAGCATTTT. Protein: CASSWDGNQPQHF. The variable domain in full, with the rest retrieved from reference TRBV5-1 and TRBJ1-5, is KAGVTQTPRYLIKTRGQQVTLSCSPISGHRSVSWYQQTPGQGLQFLFEYFSETQRNKGNFPGRFSGRQFSNSRSEMNVSTLELGDSALYLCASSWDGNQPQHFGDGTRLSIL.